The clone carrying this T cell receptor (beta chain) has a handful of counts. No antigen is known for it. This sample is drawn from a study of T-cell reconstitution after alpha-beta-depleted transplantation in children. For TCRbeta, the library was prepared with unique molecular identifiers. TCRdb itself ran the PCR reads through MiXCR, one entry per CDR3 protein. The table shows 500,000 to 600,000 distinct CDR3 sequences, with roughly 27% occurring only once. Study observations and caveats: Newly made T cells mostly supplied T-cell counts and diversity one year after transplant.

Sequencing used PBMCs, obtained before TCRalphabeta/CD19-depleted stem cell transplant. The sequence came from a boy in the first two years of life with Wiskott-Aldrich syndrome, due to receive a stem cell transplant.

DNA for the CDR3: TGTGCCAGCAGTTCCCCAGGTTGGACTGGGGCCAACGTCCTGACTTTC. This encodes CASSSPGWTGANVLTF. The rearrangement links TRBV28 to TRBJ2-6; D is uncertain. The CDR3 loop spans 16 amino acids. CDR1 and CDR2 from the germline V gene are MDHEN and SYDVKM. V was cut by 4 bases and J by 2 bases, with 12 bases left in between.